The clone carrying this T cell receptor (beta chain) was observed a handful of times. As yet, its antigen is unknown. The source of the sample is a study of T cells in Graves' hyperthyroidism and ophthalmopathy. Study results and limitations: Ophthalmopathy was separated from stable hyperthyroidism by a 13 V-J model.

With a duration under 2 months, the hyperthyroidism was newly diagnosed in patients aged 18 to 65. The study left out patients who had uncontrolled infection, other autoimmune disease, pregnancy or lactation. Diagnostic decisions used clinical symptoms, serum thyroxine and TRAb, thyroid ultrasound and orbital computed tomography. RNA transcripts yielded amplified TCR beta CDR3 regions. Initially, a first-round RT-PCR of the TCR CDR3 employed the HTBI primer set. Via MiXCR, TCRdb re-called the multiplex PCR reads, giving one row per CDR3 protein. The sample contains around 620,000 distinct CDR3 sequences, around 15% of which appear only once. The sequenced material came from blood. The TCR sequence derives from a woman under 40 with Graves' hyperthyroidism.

The CDR3 DNA sequence: TGTGCCAGTAGTGCCTCTTACATGGCCTACGAGCAGTACTTC. This codes for CASSASYMAYEQYF. The chain joins TRBV19 to TRBJ2-7; D not resolved. The CDR3 is 14 amino acids. Germline V CDR1 and CDR2: LNHDA, SQIVND (reference sequence). V was pared by 5 bases and J by 2 bases, with 13 bases between. Together with reference TRBV19 and TRBJ2-7, the CDR3 gives the full variable domain: DGGITQSPKYLFRKEGQNVTLSCEQNLNHDAMYWYRQDPGQGLRLIYYSQIVNDFQKGDIAEGYSVSREKKESFPLTVTSAQKNPTAFYLCASSASYMAYEQYFGPGTRLTVT.